Listed below are T cell receptor beta chains from one sample, sequenced in a study of cytomegalovirus exposure and HLA in healthy donors. Profiling relied on immunoSEQ multiplex PCR, and the TCRdb table lists in-frame clones only, not all of them. The sample lists tens of thousands of clones, over 75% occurring once. The sample consisted of PBMCs. The receptors stem from a male donor in good health and CMV-seropositive. Each CDR3 is given without its conserved first and last residue. Fields, in order: V gene, clone size, J gene, CDR3 protein. Some rows mark clone size as missing; the rest say once, few, many or name a class of expanded clone.

v_call: TRBV4-1
clone_size: few
j_call: TRBJ2-4
cdr3_aa: ASSPQVTTGVEVAKNIQY

v_call: TRBV2
clone_size: few
j_call: TRBJ2-4
cdr3_aa: ASSEVAGGRNIQY

v_call: TRBV7-9
clone_size: .
j_call: TRBJ2-7
cdr3_aa: ASSLMDRRFEQY

v_call: TRBV19
clone_size: .
j_call: TRBJ1-2
cdr3_aa: ATGNGPSYGYT

v_call: TRBV7-2
clone_size: .
j_call: TRBJ2-3
cdr3_aa: ASHPGLAGFLTTDTQY

v_call: TRBV6-1
clone_size: few
j_call: TRBJ1-1
cdr3_aa: ASSKDRGPLGAF

v_call: TRBV7-2
clone_size: few
j_call: TRBJ2-2
cdr3_aa: ASSLTSITGELF

v_call: TRBV9
clone_size: once
j_call: TRBJ1-2
cdr3_aa: ASSVSFKRGGYT

v_call: TRBV7-9
clone_size: once
j_call: TRBJ1-4
cdr3_aa: ASSPSGTGEEKLF

v_call: TRBV5-6
clone_size: few
j_call: TRBJ1-1
cdr3_aa: ASSFAGMNTEAF

v_call: TRBV5-4
clone_size: .
j_call: TRBJ2-5
cdr3_aa: ASSGGGLAGGIAETQY

v_call: TRBV2
clone_size: .
j_call: TRBJ2-3
cdr3_aa: AMTGGGRIPRTSTDTQY

v_call: TRBV28
clone_size: .
j_call: TRBJ2-1
cdr3_aa: ASSLGGRDYNEQF

v_call: TRBV28
clone_size: .
j_call: TRBJ2-5
cdr3_aa: ASWGASGGETQY

v_call: TRBV27
clone_size: .
j_call: TRBJ2-3
cdr3_aa: ASSAHWDSGTLDTQY

v_call: TRBV10-2
clone_size: few
j_call: TRBJ2-1
cdr3_aa: ASSPDTSGGSYNEQF

v_call: TRBV19
clone_size: .
j_call: TRBJ2-7
cdr3_aa: ASSIGSGNEQY